This T cell receptor beta chain was sequenced during a study of human T cells and chemical hapten exposure. Time point: patch test 2, 6 weeks after DPC sensitization. Treatment of the sample: therapeutic diphenylcyclopropenone sensitization with weekly scalp DPC. One entry per CDR3 protein, called by TCRdb with MiXCR from the RACE reads. Here the sample spans approximately 82,000 distinct CDR3 sequences, about 6.6% being singletons. Germline trimming cut 7 bases from V and 9 bases from J; bases unmatched to any gene: 10. The CDR3 is 13 residues long. The specimen comprised whole blood, sampled in connection with sensitization to the hapten diphenylcyclopropenone (DPC). V and J are TRBV12-3 or TRBV12-4 and TRBJ2-7; 9 bases agree with TRBD1. This TCR derives from a woman aged 25 to 39 with alopecia areata. Some clones in this sample may be carry-over from other donors' samples. CDR3 region: CASTPGQGLGQYF. CDR3 coding DNA: TGTGCCAGCACCCCGGGACAGGGTTTGGGGCAGTACTTC.